Each of the 3 T cell receptor beta chains below was sequenced from the same sample in a study of cytomegalovirus exposure and HLA in healthy donors. PCR used 60 Vbeta primers and 13 Jbeta primers. The data were produced by immunoSEQ multiplex PCR, yet TCRdb's version contains in-frame clones alone and is incomplete. The sample shows about 150,000 clones, 75% to 80% of them seen only once. Specimen: PBMCs. These TCRs come from a woman aged 25 to 39 in good health and CMV-seronegative.

The V call is TRBV5-1, the J call TRBJ1-2; tentative D call: TRBD1 (6 bases). CDR3 size: 15 residues. Germline V gene sequence: CDR1 SGHRS, CDR2 YFSETQ. The V gene lost 2 bases and the J gene lost 6 bases, with 17 bases spanning the gap. The CDR3 DNA is TGCGCCAGCAGCTTAGAGGCCAGGGGTATGCATGGCTACACCTTC. This codes for CASSLEARGMHGYTF. Together with reference TRBV5-1 and TRBJ1-2, the CDR3 gives the full variable domain: KAGVTQTPRYLIKTRGQQVTLSCSPISGHRSVSWYQQTPGQGLQFLFEYFSETQRNKGNFPGRFSGRQFSNSRSEMNVSTLELGDSALYLCASSLEARGMHGYTFGSGTRLTVV.

CDR3 sequence (DNA): TGTGCCAGCAGTTTCCAAGGGGGCTTAGCTAACTATGGCTACACCTTC. Amino acids: CASSFQGGLANYGYTF. The chain uses TRBV2 and TRBJ1-2; 7 nucleotides agree with TRBD1. The V gene's germline CDR1 is SNHLY and CDR2 FYNNEI. V was clipped by 5 bases and J by 0 bases; unmatched bases: 9. The length of the CDR3 is 16 residues.

In this sample, this clone turned up a few times. V is TRBV9 and J is TRBJ2-7; 11 positions agree with TRBD2. CDR1 and CDR2 from the germline V gene are SGDLS and YYNGEE. J was trimmed by 2 bases and V by 2 bases; bases with no gene match: 3. CDR3 length equals 15 residues. The CDR3, as DNA: TGTGCCAGCAGCGTTTCGGGACTAGCGGCCTACGAGCAGTACTTC. It is translated as CASSVSGLAAYEQYF.